Following are 23 T cell receptor beta chains from one sample sequenced in a study of patients and donors after allogeneic stem cell transplantation. In TCRdb, the RT-PCR reads were re-called with MiXCR into one record per CDR3 protein. The table has some 60,000 distinct CDR3 sequences, less than 15% seen once. The source material was blood, either unsorted or a sorted T cell fraction (not recorded which). The receptors stem from a human donor who was either an allogeneic HSCT recipient or a stem cell or donor lymphocyte infusion donor (not recorded which). It is not recorded whose cells these are; they may come from a transplant donor.

J is TRBJ1-1 and V is TRBV18; TRBD1 matches 10 bases. Losses at the gene ends were 6 bases for V and 6 bases for J; bases not matched to a gene: 13. Germline V gives CDR1 KGHSH, CDR2 LQKENI. The CDR3 is made up of 16 amino acids. CDR3: CASSSGTGALGAEAFF. In DNA, the CDR3 is TGTGCCAGCTCCTCCGGGACAGGGGCCCTGGGGGCTGAAGCTTTCTTT. Filled out from reference TRBV18 and TRBJ1-1, the complete variable domain reads NAGVMQNPRHLVRRRGQEARLRCSPMKGHSHVYWYRQLPEEGLKFMVYLQKENIIDESGMPKERFSAEFPKEGPSILRIQQVVRGDSAAYFCASSSGTGALGAEAFFGQGTRLTVV.

The chain recombines TRBV3-1 with TRBJ2-1; D is unresolved. The CDR3 has 12 residues. With 4 bases removed from V and 7 bases from J, the gap between germline ends came to 8 bases. Germline CDR1 LGHDT, CDR2 YNNKEL (reference sequence). The CDR3 bases are TGTGCCAGCAGCCCCGAGATGAATGAGCAGTTCTTC. Amino acid sequence: CASSPEMNEQFF.

The chain carries TRBV5-4 and TRBJ2-1; 9 bases fit TRBD2. Trimming at V came to 5 bases and at J to 7 bases, leaving 10 bases not matched to a gene. The length of the CDR3 is 15 residues. CDR1 and CDR2 from the germline V gene are SGHNT and YYREEE (reference sequence). The CDR3 spells CASSLQAGGRNEQFF. CDR3 in DNA: TGTGCCAGCAGTCTCCAAGCGGGAGGCCGAAATGAGCAGTTCTTC.

This clonotype was detected many times. The chain uses TRBV6-5 and TRBJ2-7; D is possibly TRBD1 (5 bases). V lost 0 bases and J lost 2, with 11 bases in between. The length of the CDR3 is 15 residues. Germline assignment: CDR1 MNHEY and CDR2 SVGAGI. The CDR3 nucleotides are TGTGCCAGCAGTTACTCCAGGGAATGGGCCTACGAGCAGTACTTC. Protein sequence: CASSYSREWAYEQYF.

This clonotype was picked up a small number of times. The V call is TRBV7-2, the J call TRBJ1-2; 7 positions agree with TRBD1. After removal of 4 bases from V and 4 bases from J, the junction contained 9 bases not matched to a gene. Germline V gives CDR1 SGHTA, CDR2 FQGNSA. This CDR3 is 15 amino acids long. In DNA, the CDR3 is TGTGCCAGCAGCTCTATCGGACAGGAAACCTATGGCTACACCTTC. Amino acids: CASSSIGQETYGYTF. The entire variable domain, with the rest obtained from reference TRBV7-2 and TRBJ1-2, is as follows: GAGVSQSPSNKVTEKGKDVELRCDPISGHTALYWYRQSLGQGLEFLIYFQGNSAPDKSGLPSDRFSAERTGGSVSTLTIQRTQQEDSAVYLCASSSIGQETYGYTFGSGTRLTVV.

This clonotype has ten or more counts. V and J are TRBV9 and TRBJ1-1; TRBD1 agrees at 7 bases. V lost 7 bases and J lost 2; bases outside the gene matches: 11. Germline lookup yields CDR1 SGDLS and CDR2 YYNGEE. This CDR3 is built from 15 residues. CDR3 amino acids: CASGEGADFNTEAFF. In DNA, the CDR3 is TGTGCCAGCGGGGAGGGGGCAGACTTTAACACTGAAGCTTTCTTT.

The CDR3 DNA reads as TGTGCCAGCAGTATCGGGCGAAAACCCTACGAGCAGTACTTC. Translation: CASSIGRKPYEQYF. This chain uses TRBV6-5 with TRBJ2-7; D is unresolved. V dropped 5 bases and J dropped 2 bases, with 13 bases sitting between them. The germline V gene has CDR1 MNHEY and CDR2 SVGAGI. The CDR3 has 14 residues.

The chain joins TRBV14 to TRBJ2-1, with 8 bases identical to TRBD1. The ends lost 7 bases at V and 8 bases at J; junction bases unmatched: 13. CDR3 length: 15 amino acids. Germline loops: CDR1 SGHDN, CDR2 FVKESK. As DNA, the CDR3 is TGTGCCAGCAACCTTATCCAGGGGGCGCGCGATGAGCAGTTCTTC. Translation: CASNLIQGARDEQFF. Supplemented by reference TRBV14 and TRBJ2-1, the full variable domain reads EAGVTQFPSHSVIEKGQTVTLRCDPISGHDNLYWYRRVMGKEIKFLLHFVKESKQDESGMPNNRFLAERTGGTYSTLKVQPAELEDSGVYFCASNLIQGARDEQFFGPGTRLTVL.

This clonotype was detected once. The genes are TRBV5-6 and TRBJ2-7; 8 bases are a match to TRBD1. Germline V gene lookup returns CDR1 SGHDT and CDR2 YYEEEE. J lost 6 bases, V lost 3 bases, and 14 bases had no gene match. CDR3 size: 16 residues. The CDR3 sequence is CASSSLTGVGGSEQYF. In nucleotides, the CDR3 is TGTGCCAGCAGCTCGCTGACAGGGGTTGGTGGGAGCGAGCAGTACTTC.

This chain joins TRBV6-1 and TRBJ1-2; 10 positions match TRBD1. Trimming at V came to 4 bases and at J to 8 bases, leaving 7 bases not matched to a gene. From germline, CDR1 is MNHNS and CDR2 SASEGT. The CDR3 is made up of 14 amino acids. The CDR3 region has the DNA TGTGCCAGCAGTGGGACAGGGGGTTTTCGGGGCTACACCTTC. This encodes CASSGTGGFRGYTF.

This clonotype came up many times. The rearrangement uses TRBV7-6 and TRBJ2-7; no reliable D call. V was shortened by 1 base and J by 3 bases, with 10 bases between the two germline ends. Germline V gives CDR1 SGHVS, CDR2 FNYEAQ. CDR3 length: 14 amino acids. The CDR3 reads CASSLDGVDYEQYF. The CDR3 bases are TGTGCCAGCAGCTTAGATGGTGTAGACTACGAGCAGTACTTC.

This clonotype appeared many times. This sequence joins TRBV12-3 or TRBV12-4 and TRBJ1-1, with D possibly TRBD1 on 6 matching bases. The CDR3 sequence is 14 residues long. V was cut by 7 bases and J by 4 bases, with 16 bases left in between. CDR3 in DNA: TGTGCCAGCACTAAGGGGGGGTGGTCCACTGAAGCTTTCTTT. Translation gives CASTKGGWSTEAFF.

This clonotype was recorded many times. This chain links TRBV20-1 with TRBJ1-5, with D hard to call. The CDR3 totals 12 residues. Germline V gene sequence: CDR1 DFQATT, CDR2 SNEGSKA (reference sequence). V shed 4 bases and J shed 4 bases, with 8 bases lying between them. The CDR3 reads CSATDTNQPQHF. The CDR3 bases are TGCAGTGCTACTGACACAAATCAGCCCCAGCATTTT.

In this sample, this clonotype turned up a few times. The chain has TRBV6-5 and TRBJ2-7; D is unclear. V lost 4 bases, J lost 4 bases, and 5 bases lay in between. The CDR3 has 11 residues. Per germline, CDR1 MNHEY and CDR2 SVGAGI. In DNA, the CDR3 is TGTGCCAGCAGTTCAACATACGAGCAGTACTTC. Translation gives CASSSTYEQYF.

This clonotype has more than one count but fewer than ten. The chain uses TRBV19 and TRBJ2-3, with a possible D match to TRBD2 (6 bases). Looked up from germline, CDR1 is LNHDA and CDR2 is SQIVND (reference sequence). The V end lost 7 bases, the J end lost 4 bases, and 12 bases lay between the germline ends. This CDR3 contains 13 residues. The DNA for the CDR3 is TGTGCCAGTACCCCTTGGGGGGCAGATACGCAGTATTTT. It specifies CASTPWGADTQYF.

The rearrangement joins TRBV24-1 to TRBJ2-2; D remains unclear. This CDR3 has 15 amino acids. Trimming pared 1 base from V and 7 bases from J, leaving 12 bases between. In germline, CDR1 is KGHDR, CDR2 SFDVKD. CDR3 residues: CATSDFSQYHGELFF. The CDR3 nucleotides read TGTGCCACCAGTGATTTCTCCCAGTACCACGGGGAGCTGTTTTTT.

This clonotype was recorded at least ten times. The gene calls are TRBV7-2 and TRBJ1-1; 8 bases are a match to TRBD1. Trimming took 5 bases from V and 7 from J; bases not matched to a gene: 6. In germline, CDR1 is SGHTA, CDR2 FQGNSA. The CDR3 has 13 amino acids. The DNA for the CDR3 is TGTGCCAGCAGCCCGGACAGGGCGGTTGAAGCTTTCTTT. Translating gives CASSPDRAVEAFF. The variable domain in full, completed from reference TRBV7-2 and TRBJ1-1, reads GAGVSQSPSNKVTEKGKDVELRCDPISGHTALYWYRQSLGQGLEFLIYFQGNSAPDKSGLPSDRFSAERTGGSVSTLTIQRTQQEDSAVYLCASSPDRAVEAFFGQGTRLTVV.

This clonotype was counted a few times. This chain connects TRBV7-2 to TRBJ2-3, with D perhaps matching TRBD1 (6 bases). V gave up 4 bases and J gave up 2 bases, with 13 bases separating them. Germline lookup yields CDR1 SGHTA and CDR2 FQGNSA. CDR3 size: 15 residues. DNA of the CDR3: TGTGCCAGCAGCTCGACAGGAATACTCACAGATACGCAGTATTTT. Residues: CASSSTGILTDTQYF.

In its sample, this clonotype was seen many times. The chain recombines TRBV4-1 with TRBJ1-3, with D possibly being TRBD1 (5 bases). The germline V gene has CDR1 MGHRA and CDR2 YSYEKL. The CDR3 is made up of 18 amino acids. The germline V and J ends were trimmed by 0 bases and 2 bases, with 17 bases remaining between them. The DNA for the CDR3 is TGCGCCAGCAGCCAAGAATTTTTAAACAGGAAAGCTGGAAACACCATATATTTT. Protein product: CASSQEFLNRKAGNTIYF.

This clonotype was observed a handful of times. The rearrangement links TRBV7-2 to TRBJ1-2, with 7 bases lining up with TRBD1. Germline V gives CDR1 SGHTA, CDR2 FQGNSA. This CDR3 is 14 amino acids long. The V segment lost 5 bases and the J segment 2 bases; nucleotides outside the gene matches: 5. CDR3 sequence: CASSRRQGNYGYTF. CDR3 nucleotide sequence: TGTGCCAGCAGCAGGCGACAGGGAAACTATGGCTACACCTTC.

This clonotype was counted at least ten times. The chain links TRBV12-3 or TRBV12-4 to TRBJ1-1; no firm D call. V was pared by 2 bases and J by 1 base, with 11 bases between. This CDR3 contains 15 residues. This chain's CDR3 is CASSLNRVPNTEAFF. DNA of the CDR3: TGTGCCAGCAGTTTAAATCGGGTCCCGAACACTGAAGCTTTCTTT.

This clonotype has more than one count but fewer than ten. The chain joins TRBV13 to TRBJ2-1, with 7 bases lining up with TRBD1. The ends lost 5 bases at V and 0 bases at J; junction bases unmatched: 7. Looked up from germline, CDR1 is PRHDT and CDR2 is FYEKMQ (reference sequence). This CDR3 region has 16 residues. The CDR3 here is CASSGRGGSSYNEQFF. The CDR3 region has the DNA TGTGCCAGCAGCGGACGAGGGGGCAGCTCCTACAATGAGCAGTTCTTC.

J is TRBJ2-1 and V is TRBV7-9; D is perhaps TRBD2 (6 bases). Germline-derived CDR1 and CDR2 are SEHNR and FQNEAQ (reference sequence). This CDR3 region has 14 residues. The V end was cut by 8 bases, the J end by 6 bases, with 17 bases between. The DNA of the CDR3 is TGTGCCAGCTCCCGGCCGGGGGTTGGCAATGAGCAGTTCTTC. It encodes CASSRPGVGNEQFF.